This T cell receptor (beta chain) was documented in a study of blood T cell repertoires in COVID-19. Study-wide background: PBMCs, B-cell-depleted T cells, or T cells were the source of the cDNA or gDNA that made up the material.

Germline lookup yields CDR1 SEHNR and CDR2 FQNEAQ (reference sequence). This CDR3 spans 14 amino acids. V was pared by 4 bases and J by 2 bases, with 11 bases between. Per the original methods: Amplified reference gene primers provided the basis for estimating nucleated cell counts. Data came from immunoSEQ multiplex PCR; TCRdb stores just in-frame clones and leaves some out. V and J calls and clone size are copied from that table; D and trimming were computed from the DNA. The data show 360,000 or so clones, roughly 87% seen once. The TCR originated in a woman aged 30 to 39 who had recovered from COVID-19. The sequenced material came from PBMCs or T cells enriched from blood (not recorded which). The J gene is TRBJ2-5, the V gene TRBV7-9, with a possible D match to TRBD2 (6 bases). CDR3 in amino acids: CASSYWDFQETQYF. DNA of the CDR3: TGTGCCAGCAGCTACTGGGACTTTCAAGAGACCCAGTACTTC.